The clone carrying this T cell receptor (beta chain) was counted ten times or more. Its antigen is currently unknown. One end of the junction does not line up with germline, which may come from a read error. The sample is drawn from a study of T and B cells in COVID-19 patients. Study context: Comorbidities linked to unfavorable COVID-19 outcome were present in about 90% of the 20 active-infection patients.

TRB was amplified from about 260-540 ng of blood genomic DNA. BIOMED2 TRB-A/B primer pools were used in multiplex TRB PCR. TCRdb reprocessed the multiplex PCR reads via MiXCR and lists one record per CDR3 protein. The repertoire holds approximately 13,000 distinct CDR3 sequences, roughly 26% seen once, with approximately 6.5% in the top ten. The CDR3 runs 16 residues. The germline gives CDR1 SGHDT, CDR2 YYEEEE. Points from the study as a whole: Patients with COVID-19 reportedly showed strongly skewed T cell receptor beta variable and joining gene usage.

The sample taken for sequencing was blood. The chain recombines TRBV5-6 with TRBJ2-1, with a tentative D call TRBD2 (6 bases). The receptor was derived from a human donor who had recovered from COVID-19. The CDR3 loop is CASSLGRDSSYNEQFF. Here the CDR3 DNA reads TGTGCCAGCAGTTTGGGCCGGGACTCCTCCTACAATGAGCAGTTCTTC.